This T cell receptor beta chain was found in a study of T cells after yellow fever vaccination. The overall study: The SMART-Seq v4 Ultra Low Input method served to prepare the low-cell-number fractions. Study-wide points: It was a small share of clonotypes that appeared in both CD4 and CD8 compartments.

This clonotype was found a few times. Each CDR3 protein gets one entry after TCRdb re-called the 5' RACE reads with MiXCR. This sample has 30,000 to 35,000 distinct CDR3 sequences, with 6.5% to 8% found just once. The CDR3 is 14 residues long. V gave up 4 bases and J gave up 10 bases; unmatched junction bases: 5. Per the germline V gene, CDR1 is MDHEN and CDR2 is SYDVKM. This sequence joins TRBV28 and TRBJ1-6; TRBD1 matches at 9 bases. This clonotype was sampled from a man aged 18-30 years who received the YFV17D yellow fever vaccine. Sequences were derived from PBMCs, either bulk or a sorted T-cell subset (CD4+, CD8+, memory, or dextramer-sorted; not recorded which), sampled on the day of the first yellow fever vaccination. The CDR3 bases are TGTGCCAGCAGTTCACAGGGGGCGGTCTCACCCCTCCACTTT. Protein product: CASSSQGAVSPLHF.